This T cell receptor (beta chain) emerged from a study of blood T cell repertoires in COVID-19. Study overall: Sites in the United States, Italy and Spain provided acute and convalescent COVID-19 samples. T cells, B-cell-depleted T cells, or PBMCs provided the cDNA or gDNA that served as material.

Original handling: It was from reference gene primer amplification that nucleated cell counts were estimated. Repertoires were generated with immunoSEQ multiplex PCR, while TCRdb's copy carries only in-frame clones and drops some. From that table come the V and J calls and clone size; the DNA was used to work out D and trimming. The data contain about 220,000 clones, about four fifths of them singletons. The CDR3 extends over 14 amino acids. With V trimmed by 6 bases and J by 7 bases, 11 bases remained unmatched. Looked up from germline, CDR1 is SGHDT and CDR2 is YYEEEE. The rearrangement joins TRBV5-6 to TRBJ1-2; the match to TRBD1 covers 8 bases. Sequenced sample: PBMCs or T cells enriched from blood (not recorded which). The source is a woman between 40 and 55 years old with acute COVID-19. The CDR3 coding sequence is TGTGCCAGCACCCGGACAGGGACCTATGGTGGCTACACCTTC. It codes for CASTRTGTYGGYTF.